The present T cell receptor beta chain was sequenced within a study of CD8+ T cells in alopecia areata (dated by TCRdb to the late 2010s). A note on the overall study: Treated patients were enrolled in an open-label pilot trial of oral tofacitinib, 5 to 10 mg twice daily, for moderate-to-severe alopecia areata. Tofacitinib was administered for 6 to 18 months, and 6 months of follow-up off drug were then conducted to assess delayed response and recurrence. In treated patients, disease severity was measured using the SALT score, which gives the percentage of scalp surface area affected. In both human patients and the C3H/HeJ mouse model, the study applied high-throughput TCRbeta sequencing to look at T cell clonal expansion in alopecia areata. Human TCRbeta sequencing covered scalp tissue and sorted CD4+ and CD8+ peripheral blood T cells from patchy and totalis/universalis alopecia areata patients and healthy controls. Biopsies were taken from tofacitinib-treated patients at baseline and at 4 and 24 weeks of treatment, and a later scalp biopsy was taken in several of the tofacitinib-treated patients. Scalp clonality was compared across normal scalp (n=4), patchy alopecia areata scalp (n=8), and alopecia totalis/universalis scalp (n=8). RNA came from the PAXgene miRNA kit for fixed scalp, the miRNeasy kit for PBMCs, and the RNeasy kit for mouse skin. Amplification of TCRbeta CDR3 regions was done by immunoSEQ multiplex PCR using 35 Vbeta forward primers and 13 Jbeta reverse primers.

The library was obtained by the immunoSEQ multiplex PCR assay. RNA was extracted from all samples and reverse transcribed into cDNA, which served as template for TCR sequencing. SuperScript III was used to make first-strand cDNA, primed with a 2:1 mix of oligo-dT and random hexamers. Amplification bias was assessed with a synthetic immune receptor repertoire, and residual bias was removed computationally. The source study handled its data this way. After raw reads were preprocessed to remove errors, the CDR3 was defined following IMGT conventions as running from the conserved cysteine to phenylalanine. Clonality was calculated as 1 minus Shannon entropy normalized by log2 of the number of productive unique TCRs. CD4 or CD8 identity of scalp clones was inferred by cross-referencing scalp TCRbeta sequences with sorted blood CD4 and CD8 repertoires. TCRdb mirrors the immuneACCESS table, restricted to in-frame sequences. Some clones are absent from its copies; in checked studies, under half trace to an unresolved V gene, and the reason for the others is unknown. The DNA was the basis for D and trimming; V, J and clone size are from that table. The sample table shows 150,000 to 200,000 clones, and about 60% are seen once. Together, the top ten hold 14% of the sample.

Reading the label with the study, this specimen's time point is: around 22 weeks on oral tofacitinib. The treatment or condition tag for this specimen amounts to: oral pan-JAK inhibitor, 5-10 mg twice daily. Lesional scalp punch biopsies and peripheral blood were collected from alopecia areata patients. PBMCs were isolated by density centrifugation and stained for CD3, CD4 and CD8, and CD4+ and CD8+ T cells were sorted on a FACSAria. Broad study findings and their caveats: Because the treated cohort was small and had only one nonresponder, larger studies are needed to examine links between baseline CD8+ expansion and response. With tofacitinib, both scalp clonality and the number of expanded CD8+ clones among the top 100 scalp clones went down significantly. Unlike mouse skin, which is dominated by gammadelta T cells, normal human skin has resident alphabeta T cells that are also sequenced, and this complicates analysis of the scalp TCR repertoire. During tofacitinib treatment, many expanded lesional clones remained in scalp and blood, and this persistence may partly explain relapse after treatment is stopped. Compared with normal scalp, lesional scalp had higher clonality and more expanded CD8+ clones, particularly in alopecia totalis/universalis, a pattern that suggests antigenic drive. Shared TCR sequences between patients were less evident than in mice, which may be partly attributable to HLA diversity in the patient population.

For this clone: Its specific antigen is unknown. Base qualities were left out, and no much larger clone turns up one base away.

This sequence originates from a human donor with alopecia areata. The source material was CD4+ T cells sorted from blood, sampled at week 24, from a patient treated with tofacitinib.

The CDR3 is CASSLRRDFEAFF. The DNA is TGTGCCAGCAGCTTAAGGAGGGATTTTGAAGCTTTCTTT. The chain was built from TRBV7-2 and TRBJ1-1; no D gene call is confident. CDR1 and CDR2, looked up from the germline V gene, are SGHTA and FQGNSA. The CDR3 covers 13 residues, taking in both the cysteine and the phenylalanine. The CDR3 DNA has 39 bases and is translated from base 1. Cut back by 2 bases and 7 bases, the V and J ends lie 11 bases apart.